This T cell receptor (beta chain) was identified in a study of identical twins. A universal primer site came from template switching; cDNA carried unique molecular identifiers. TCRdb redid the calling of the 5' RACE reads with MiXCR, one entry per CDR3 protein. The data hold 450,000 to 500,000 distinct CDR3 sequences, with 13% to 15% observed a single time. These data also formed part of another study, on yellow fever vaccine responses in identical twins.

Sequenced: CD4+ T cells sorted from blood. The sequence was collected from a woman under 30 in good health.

The CDR3 sequence is CASSAGGDAQPQHF. In DNA form, the CDR3 reads TGTGCCAGCAGCGCCGGCGGGGACGCTCAGCCCCAGCATTTT. The chain employs TRBV3-1 and TRBJ1-5, with a possible D match to TRBD1 (5 bases). Germline assignment: CDR1 LGHDT and CDR2 YNNKEL (reference sequence). This CDR3 has 14 residues. The V end lost 5 bases, the J end lost 6 bases, and 14 bases lay between the germline ends.